These 10 T cell receptor beta chains were sequenced from one sample in a study of blood T cell repertoires in COVID-19. The method was immunoSEQ multiplex PCR; TCRdb's version includes in-frame clones alone and lacks a portion of them. The sample holds about 110,000 clones, roughly 86% seen once. Sequenced input: peripheral blood. These receptors were taken from a man aged 35 to 55 with acute or convalescent COVID-19.

The rearrangement joins TRBV7-8 to TRBJ1-6; D perhaps matches TRBD1 (5 bases). Germline V gives CDR1 SGHVS, CDR2 FQNEAQ. This CDR3 is 15 amino acids long. V shed 8 bases and J shed 9 bases, with 20 bases lying between them. This CDR3 reads CASARVGGFGSPLHF. The CDR3 nucleotides are TGTGCCAGCGCTAGGGTGGGGGGGTTTGGTTCACCCCTCCACTTT. The full variable domain, rest sourced from reference TRBV7-8 and TRBJ1-6, is GAGVSQSPRYKVAKRGQDVALRCDPISGHVSLFWYQQALGQGPEFLTYFQNEAQLDKSGLPSDRFFAERPEGSVSTLKIQRTQQEDSAVYLCASARVGGFGSPLHFGNGTRLTVT.

The chain joins TRBV29-1 to TRBJ2-5; a possible D gene is TRBD1 (6 bases). Trimming cost V 3 bases and J 5 bases, with 13 bases left between them. This CDR3 comprises 13 residues. Looked up from germline, CDR1 is SQVTM and CDR2 is ANQGSEA. CDR3 coding DNA: TGCAGCGTTGAGTACCAGGGGTTCGAGACCCAGTACTTC. Amino acid sequence: CSVEYQGFETQYF.

The gene calls are TRBV6-6 and TRBJ2-1; a possible D gene is TRBD1 (6 bases). CDR1 is MNHNY, CDR2 SVGAGI, per germline (reference sequence). This CDR3 is built from 15 residues. With 8 bases removed from V and 2 bases from J, the gap between germline ends came to 16 bases. The chain's CDR3 is CASLIAQGTYNEQFF. For the CDR3, the DNA is TGTGCCAGCCTAATCGCGCAGGGGACCTACAATGAGCAGTTCTTC.

The V call is TRBV18, the J call TRBJ2-3, with 8 nucleotides matching TRBD2. CDR3 size: 15 residues. Germline CDR1 reads KGHSH; CDR2 reads LQKENI. J gave up 0 bases and V 3 bases, and 2 bases lay outside the gene matches. CDR3 bases: TGTGCCAGCTCACCTAGCGGGACCAGCACAGATACGCAGTATTTT. Its translation: CASSPSGTSTDTQYF.

The V and J genes are TRBV6-5 and TRBJ1-1, with D possibly matching TRBD1 (6 bases). Germline V gene lookup returns CDR1 MNHEY and CDR2 SVGAGI. The CDR3 is 15 residues long. Trimming cost V 0 bases and J 4 bases, with 12 bases left between them. The CDR3: CASSYSRGASTEAFF. Written as DNA, the CDR3 is TGTGCCAGCAGTTACTCCCGGGGGGCAAGCACTGAAGCTTTCTTT.

As DNA, the CDR3 is TGTGCCAGCAGCAAAGCGACCTTAGCGGGAGAAGAGACCCAGTACTTC. Protein product: CASSKATLAGEETQYF. This chain joins TRBV21-1 and TRBJ2-5; the listed D gene, TRBD2, was not tested against the DNA. TRBV21-1 is a pseudogene. The CDR3 loop spans 16 amino acids.

This clone was observed a handful of times. The rearrangement joins TRBV5-1 to TRBJ1-6, with unresolved D. With 0 bases removed from V and 10 bases from J, the gap between germline ends came to 11 bases. CDR3 length: 14 amino acids. Germline CDR1 SGHRS, CDR2 YFSETQ. This CDR3 is CASSLGAGSSPLHF. Here the CDR3 DNA reads TGCGCCAGCAGCTTGGGGGCAGGAAGCTCACCCCTCCACTTT.

The J gene is TRBJ2-5, the V gene TRBV12-3 or TRBV12-4, with 7 bases aligning to TRBD2. V lost 4 bases and J lost 7; bases outside the gene matches: 6. CDR3 length: 13 residues. In nucleotides, the CDR3 is TGTGCCAGCAGTTCCCCTGGGGGGGGGACCCAGTACTTC. It is translated as CASSSPGGGTQYF.

The genes are TRBV9 and TRBJ2-1; 13 bases line up with TRBD2. Trimming at V came to 2 bases and at J to 7 bases, leaving 6 bases not matched to a gene. CDR1 and CDR2 (germline): SGDLS, YYNGEE. The CDR3 consists of 16 residues. The CDR3 DNA follows: TGTGCCAGCAGCGTGAGGACTAGCGGGAGCCGAAATGAGCAGTTCTTC. This encodes CASSVRTSGSRNEQFF.

The chain employs TRBV19 and TRBJ1-5; no reliable D call. Germline CDR1 reads LNHDA; CDR2 reads SQIVND (reference sequence). This CDR3 is 14 amino acids long. Trimming pared 4 bases from V and 3 bases from J, leaving 10 bases between. CDR3 amino acids: CASSRGSYNQPQHF. The CDR3 nucleotides read TGTGCCAGTAGTAGAGGGAGTTACAATCAGCCCCAGCATTTT.